The entry below gives a single T cell receptor beta chain sequence along with its context. This clonotype was detected ten times or more. What antigen it recognizes has not been identified. Base qualities are not at hand, and no much larger clone is one base apart. This sample stems from a study of human T cells and chemical hapten exposure (dated by TCRdb to the early 2020s). The study in broad terms: For sensitization, 2% DPC in acetone was applied to a 2 cm by 2 cm area of upper inner arm skin. Weekly therapeutic DPC doses were additionally applied to the scalp of patients throughout the approximately 24-week study period. The study tracked peripheral blood TCR repertoire changes in vivo during primary and secondary sensitization to the hapten diphenylcyclopropenone (DPC) in alopecia patients. Patch testing was performed on the upper back with Finn chambers containing 0.01% DPC, and the patch tests were scored after 6 days according to International Contact Dermatitis Research Group standards. Twenty-nine alopecia patients provided blood for TCR sequencing at one to four time points (pre-sensitization, 2, 6 and 24 weeks). Libraries were pooled for sequencing, and per-sample TCR yields varied mainly because of small differences in library volumes within the pool. Patient blood was sampled pre-sensitization (week 0) and at 2, 6 and about 24 weeks after DPC sensitization. The mostly female patient cohort included alopecia areata with under or over 50% scalp involvement, alopecia totalis and alopecia universalis. What the research found in general, with its limitations: Repeated subsampling changed both the strength of the expansion versus patch-test correlation and the threshold at which that correlation became significant. Because all patients had alopecia, a presumed autoimmune disease, the immune response of the patients might differ from that of healthy individuals. No change with DPC sensitization was found in the number of TCRs above 1 in 1000 frequency, and no evidence of global repertoire structure alterations was found. A positive correlation was found between the number of PT1 expanded TCRs and patch test score, with significance reached at thresholds 8, 16 and 32 but not 4. Compared with pre-sensitization or healthy control sets, expanded TCRs formed significantly more large CDR3 similarity clusters, which is consistent with antigen-driven responses.

V gives up 5 bases and J gives up 0 bases, and the segment between their germline ends measures 11 bases. Sequences SQVTM (CDR1) and ANQGSEA (CDR2) are obtained from the germline V gene. Reading from cysteine to phenylalanine, the CDR3 counts 14 amino acids. The CDR3 DNA has 42 bases and is translated from base 1. The library was produced with RACE. Data came from a NextSeq 500. During library preparation, unique molecular identifiers were attached to individual cDNA molecules so that TCRs could be counted quantitatively and reproducibly. Both TCR alpha and TCR beta chains were sequenced from each blood RNA sample. In the original analysis: Samples had a median of 95,638 TCRs, with a range from about 23,224 to 750,000. V, J and CDR3 annotation of the TCR reads was carried out using the Decombinator software suite. To make PS versus PT1 abundance plots, every sample was subsampled to the same number of TCRs (28,000). TCRs were defined as expanded if absent before sensitization and observed at least eight times at the 2-week time point. Clones were called with MiXCR by TCRdb after fastp trimmed the public reads at Q25, and only in-frame beta chains were retained. Each CDR3 protein gets just one entry, which takes the most common genes and DNA from the rows behind it. The V and J calls and clone size come from TCRdb's table, not from the authors' own analysis. Counted in this sample were 330,000 or so distinct CDR3 sequences; roughly 6.3% of them appeared once. The ten largest clones capture about 5.6% of the sample.

Per the publication, the time point label means: patch test 2, 6 weeks after DPC sensitization. According to the study, the label for this sample's treatment or condition signals: therapeutic diphenylcyclopropenone sensitization with weekly scalp DPC. At every patch-test visit, the blood draw took place before the patch test was put on. Eligible patients were aged 18 to 70, diagnosed with alopecia, deemed suitable for DPC therapy, and excluded if pregnant. Total RNA was extracted from unfractionated whole blood that had been collected in Tempus Blood RNA tubes. The V and J segments used are TRBV29-1 and TRBJ1-3; D gene: possibly TRBD1, on 5 matching bases. This TCR was recovered from a woman younger than 35 with alopecia areata. Some clones in this sample may be carry-over from other donors' samples. The sequences come from whole blood, collected in connection with sensitization to the hapten diphenylcyclopropenone (DPC). DNA sequence: TGCAGCGTTTGCGACAGTTCCTCTGGAAACACCATATATTTT. Translated, it reads CSVCDSSSGNTIYF. Outside the CDR3, residues come from the reference TRBV29-1 and TRBJ1-3 proteins, so the full variable domain is: SAVISQKPSRDICQRGTSLTIQCQVDSQVTMMFWYRQQPGQSLTLIATANQGSEATYESGFVIDKFPISRPNLTFSTLTVSNMSPEDSSIYLCSVCDSSSGNTIYFGEGSWLTVV.